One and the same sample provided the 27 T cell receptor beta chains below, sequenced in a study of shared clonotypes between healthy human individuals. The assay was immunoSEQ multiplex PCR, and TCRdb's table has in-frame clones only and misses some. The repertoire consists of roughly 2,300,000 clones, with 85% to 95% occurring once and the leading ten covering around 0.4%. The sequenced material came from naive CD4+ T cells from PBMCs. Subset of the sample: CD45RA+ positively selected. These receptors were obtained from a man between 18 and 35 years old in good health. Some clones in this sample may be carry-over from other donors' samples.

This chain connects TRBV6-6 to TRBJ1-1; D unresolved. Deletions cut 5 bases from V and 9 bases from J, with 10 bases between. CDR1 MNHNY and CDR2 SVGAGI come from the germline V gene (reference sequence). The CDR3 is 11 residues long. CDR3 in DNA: TGTGCCAGCAGTCCCCAACAAAAAGCTTTCTTT. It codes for CASSPQQKAFF.

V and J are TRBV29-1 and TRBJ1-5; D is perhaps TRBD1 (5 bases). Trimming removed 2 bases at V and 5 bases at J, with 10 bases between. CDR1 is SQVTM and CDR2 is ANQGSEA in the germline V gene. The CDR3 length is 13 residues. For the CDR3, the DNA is TGCAGCGTTGAACAGGGAAGGGATCAGCCCCAGCATTTT. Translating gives CSVEQGRDQPQHF.

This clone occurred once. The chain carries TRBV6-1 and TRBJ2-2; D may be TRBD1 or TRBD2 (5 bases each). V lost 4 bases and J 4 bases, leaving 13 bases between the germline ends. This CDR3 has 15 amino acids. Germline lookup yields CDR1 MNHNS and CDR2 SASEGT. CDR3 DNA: TGTGCCAGCAGTGTGTCTCAGGGACGCACCGGGGAGCTGTTTTTT. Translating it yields CASSVSQGRTGELFF.

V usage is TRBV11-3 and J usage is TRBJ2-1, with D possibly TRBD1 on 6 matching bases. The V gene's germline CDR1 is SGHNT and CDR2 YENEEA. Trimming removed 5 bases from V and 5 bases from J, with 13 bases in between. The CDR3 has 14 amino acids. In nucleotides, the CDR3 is TGTGCCAGCAGCCCCAGGGGCTTGAACAATGAGCAGTTCTTC. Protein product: CASSPRGLNNEQFF.

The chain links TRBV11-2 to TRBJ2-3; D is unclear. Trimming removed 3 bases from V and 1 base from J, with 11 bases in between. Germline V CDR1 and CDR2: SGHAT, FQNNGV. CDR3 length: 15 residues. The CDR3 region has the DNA TGTGCCAGCAGCTTCGGGCGTCATGGCACAGATACGCAGTATTTT. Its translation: CASSFGRHGTDTQYF. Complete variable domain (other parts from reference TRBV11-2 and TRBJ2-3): EAGVAQSPRYKIIEKRQSVAFWCNPISGHATLYWYQQILGQGPKLLIQFQNNGVVDDSQLPKDRFSAERLKGVDSTLKIQPAKLEDSAVYLCASSFGRHGTDTQYFGPGTRLTVL.

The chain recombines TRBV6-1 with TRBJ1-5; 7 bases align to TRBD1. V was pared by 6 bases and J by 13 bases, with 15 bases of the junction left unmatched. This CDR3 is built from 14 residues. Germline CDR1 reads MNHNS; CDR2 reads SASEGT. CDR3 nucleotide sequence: TGTGCCAGCAGGGTAAACCTTGGGACAGCCCTTCAGCATTTT. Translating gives CASRVNLGTALQHF.

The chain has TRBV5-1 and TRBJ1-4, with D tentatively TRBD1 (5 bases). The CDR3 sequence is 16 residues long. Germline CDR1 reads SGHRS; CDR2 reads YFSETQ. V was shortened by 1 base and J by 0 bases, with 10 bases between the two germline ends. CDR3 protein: CASSLNRPATNEKLFF. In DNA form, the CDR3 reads TGCGCCAGCAGCTTGAACAGGCCAGCAACTAATGAAAAACTGTTTTTT.

CDR3 loop: CASSLLLGQGIGYTF. As DNA, the CDR3 is TGTGCCAGCAGCTTATTATTAGGACAGGGGATTGGCTACACCTTC. The chain joins TRBV7-2 to TRBJ1-2, with TRBD1 matching 9 bases. The V and J ends lost 2 bases and 7 bases, in that order; junction bases with no gene match: 8. CDR3 length: 15 residues. CDR1 and CDR2 (germline): SGHTA, FQGNSA.

The CDR3 DNA follows: TGTGCCAGCAGCCACCCTGGGGAAGTATACAATGAGCAGTTCTTC. As protein: CASSHPGEVYNEQFF. This chain uses TRBV14 with TRBJ2-1; D unclear. The V gene's germline CDR1 is SGHDN and CDR2 FVKESK. V was shortened by 3 bases and J by 4 bases, with 13 bases between the two germline ends. The CDR3 contains 15 residues.

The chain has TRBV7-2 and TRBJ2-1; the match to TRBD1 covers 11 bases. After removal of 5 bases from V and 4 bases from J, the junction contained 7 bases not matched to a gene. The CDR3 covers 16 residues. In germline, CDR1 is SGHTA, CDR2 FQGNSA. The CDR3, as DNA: TGTGCCAGCAGCGTTAGCAGGGACAGGGGGTACAATGAGCAGTTCTTC. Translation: CASSVSRDRGYNEQFF.

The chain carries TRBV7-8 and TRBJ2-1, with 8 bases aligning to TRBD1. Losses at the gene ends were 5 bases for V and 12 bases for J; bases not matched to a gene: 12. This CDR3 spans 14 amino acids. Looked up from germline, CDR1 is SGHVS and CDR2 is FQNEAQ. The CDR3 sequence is CASSPIPGQDLQFF. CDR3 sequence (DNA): TGTGCCAGCAGCCCGATCCCGGGACAGGACTTGCAGTTCTTC.

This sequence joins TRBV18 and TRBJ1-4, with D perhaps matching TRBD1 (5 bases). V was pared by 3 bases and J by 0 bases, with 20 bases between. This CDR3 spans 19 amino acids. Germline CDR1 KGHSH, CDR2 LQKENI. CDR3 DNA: TGTGCCAGCTCACCTACCCGGGACCTCGGGTTTGCAACTAATGAAAAACTGTTTTTT. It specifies CASSPTRDLGFATNEKLFF.

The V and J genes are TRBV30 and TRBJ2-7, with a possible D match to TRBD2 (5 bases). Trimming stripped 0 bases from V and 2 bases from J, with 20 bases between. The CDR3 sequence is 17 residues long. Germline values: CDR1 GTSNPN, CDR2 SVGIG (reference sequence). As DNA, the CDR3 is TGTGCCTGGAGTGTACTTGAGCTAGCCGGAGAAACCTACGAGCAGTACTTC. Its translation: CAWSVLELAGETYEQYF.

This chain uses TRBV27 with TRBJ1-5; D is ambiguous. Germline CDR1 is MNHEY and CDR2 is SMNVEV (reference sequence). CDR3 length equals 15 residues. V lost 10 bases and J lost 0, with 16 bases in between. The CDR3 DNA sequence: TGTGCCAAGCCGCAGGAGGTTTATAGCAATCAGCCCCAGCATTTT. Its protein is CAKPQEVYSNQPQHF.

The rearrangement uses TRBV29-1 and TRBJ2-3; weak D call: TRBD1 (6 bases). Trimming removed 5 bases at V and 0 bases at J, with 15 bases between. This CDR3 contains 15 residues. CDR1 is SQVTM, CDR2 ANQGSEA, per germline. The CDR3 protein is CSVLQGQGSTDTQYF. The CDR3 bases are TGCAGCGTTTTACAGGGACAAGGGAGCACAGATACGCAGTATTTT.

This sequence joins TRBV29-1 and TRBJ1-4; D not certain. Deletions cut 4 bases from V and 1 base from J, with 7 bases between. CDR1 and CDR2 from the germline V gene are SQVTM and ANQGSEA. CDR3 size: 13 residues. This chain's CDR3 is CSVGEGTNEKLFF. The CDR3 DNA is TGCAGCGTTGGGGAGGGAACTAATGAAAAACTGTTTTTT.

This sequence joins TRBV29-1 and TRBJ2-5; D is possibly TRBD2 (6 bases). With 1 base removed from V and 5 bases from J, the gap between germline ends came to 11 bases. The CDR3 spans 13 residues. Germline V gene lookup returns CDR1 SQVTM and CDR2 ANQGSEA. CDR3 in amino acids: CSVEVGGTETQYF. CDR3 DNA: TGCAGCGTTGAAGTTGGCGGGACGGAGACCCAGTACTTC.

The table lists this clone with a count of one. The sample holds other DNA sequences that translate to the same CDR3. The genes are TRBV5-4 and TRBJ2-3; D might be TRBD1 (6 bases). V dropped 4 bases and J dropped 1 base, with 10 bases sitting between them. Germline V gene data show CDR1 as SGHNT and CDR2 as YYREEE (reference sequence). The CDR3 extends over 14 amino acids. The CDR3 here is CASSQRQGTDTQYF. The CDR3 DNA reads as TGTGCCAGCAGCCAGAGACAGGGCACAGATACGCAGTATTTT.

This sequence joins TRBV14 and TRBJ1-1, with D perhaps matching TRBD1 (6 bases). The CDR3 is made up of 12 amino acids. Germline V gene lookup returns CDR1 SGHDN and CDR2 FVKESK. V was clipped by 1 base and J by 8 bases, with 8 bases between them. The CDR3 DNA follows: TGTGCCAGCAGCCAAGTAGGGGGAGAAGCTTTCTTT. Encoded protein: CASSQVGGEAFF.

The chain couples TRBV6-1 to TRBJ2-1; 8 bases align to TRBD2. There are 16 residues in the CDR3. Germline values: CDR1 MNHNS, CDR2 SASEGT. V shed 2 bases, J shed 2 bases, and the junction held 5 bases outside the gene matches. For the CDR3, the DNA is TGTGCCAGCAGTGAACTTCCCGGGGGGGCCTACAATGAGCAGTTCTTC. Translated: CASSELPGGAYNEQFF.

CDR3 nucleotide sequence: TGTGCCAGCAGCTTAATAGCCTCGGGGGTAGATACGCAGTATTTT. This gives the protein CASSLIASGVDTQYF. The chain employs TRBV7-3 and TRBJ2-3, with D possibly matching TRBD2 (6 bases). Trimming removed 1 base at V and 5 bases at J, with 13 bases between. CDR1 and CDR2 from the germline V gene are SGHTA and FQGTGA. The CDR3 sequence is 15 residues long.

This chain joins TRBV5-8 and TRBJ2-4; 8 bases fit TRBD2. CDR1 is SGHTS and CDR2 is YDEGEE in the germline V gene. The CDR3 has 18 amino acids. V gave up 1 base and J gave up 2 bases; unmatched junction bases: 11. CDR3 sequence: CASSLRVAGGGSKNIQYF. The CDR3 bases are TGTGCCAGCAGCTTGCGAGTGGCGGGGGGAGGGTCCAAAAACATTCAGTACTTC.

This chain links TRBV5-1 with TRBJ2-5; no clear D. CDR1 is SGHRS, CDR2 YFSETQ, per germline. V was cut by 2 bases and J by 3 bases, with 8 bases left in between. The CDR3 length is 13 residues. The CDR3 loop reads CASSLPTEETQYF. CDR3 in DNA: TGCGCCAGCAGCTTACCGACCGAAGAGACCCAGTACTTC. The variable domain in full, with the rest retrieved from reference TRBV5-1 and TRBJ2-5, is KAGVTQTPRYLIKTRGQQVTLSCSPISGHRSVSWYQQTPGQGLQFLFEYFSETQRNKGNFPGRFSGRQFSNSRSEMNVSTLELGDSALYLCASSLPTEETQYFGPGTRLLVL.

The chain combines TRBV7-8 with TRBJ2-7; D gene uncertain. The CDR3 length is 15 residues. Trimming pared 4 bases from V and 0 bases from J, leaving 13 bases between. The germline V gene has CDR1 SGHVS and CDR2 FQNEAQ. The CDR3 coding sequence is TGTGCCAGCAGCTCTATAAGATGGGGCTCCTACGAGCAGTACTTC. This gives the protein CASSSIRWGSYEQYF.

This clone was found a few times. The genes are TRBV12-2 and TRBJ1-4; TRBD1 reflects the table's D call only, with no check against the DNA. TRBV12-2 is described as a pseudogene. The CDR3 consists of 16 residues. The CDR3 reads CASRQGWSATNEKLFF. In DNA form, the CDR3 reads TGTGCAAGTCGCCAGGGGTGGTCCGCAACTAATGAAAAACTGTTTTTT.

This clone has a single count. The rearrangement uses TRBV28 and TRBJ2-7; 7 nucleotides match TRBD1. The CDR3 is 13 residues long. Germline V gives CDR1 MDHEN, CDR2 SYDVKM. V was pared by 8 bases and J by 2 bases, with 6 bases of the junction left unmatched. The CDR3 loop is CASGDSATYEQYF. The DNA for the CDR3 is TGTGCCAGCGGGGACAGTGCGACCTACGAGCAGTACTTC.

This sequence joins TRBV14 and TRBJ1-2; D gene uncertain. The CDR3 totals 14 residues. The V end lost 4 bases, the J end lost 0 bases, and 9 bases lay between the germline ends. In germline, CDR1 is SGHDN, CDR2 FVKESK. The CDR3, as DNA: TGTGCCAGCAGCCCAACTTTAGCTAACTATGGCTACACCTTC. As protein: CASSPTLANYGYTF.